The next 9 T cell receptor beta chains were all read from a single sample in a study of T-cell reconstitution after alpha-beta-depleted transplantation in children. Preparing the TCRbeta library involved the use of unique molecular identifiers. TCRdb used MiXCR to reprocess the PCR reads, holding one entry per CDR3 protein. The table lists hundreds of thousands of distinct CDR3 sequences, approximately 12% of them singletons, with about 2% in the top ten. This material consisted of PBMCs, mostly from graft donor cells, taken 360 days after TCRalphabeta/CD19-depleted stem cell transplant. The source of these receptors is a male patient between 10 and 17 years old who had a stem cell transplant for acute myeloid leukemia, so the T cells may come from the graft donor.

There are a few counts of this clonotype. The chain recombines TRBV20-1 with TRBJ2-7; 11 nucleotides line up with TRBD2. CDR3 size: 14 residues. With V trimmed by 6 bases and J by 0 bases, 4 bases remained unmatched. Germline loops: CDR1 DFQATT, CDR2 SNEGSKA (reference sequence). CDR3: CSARLAGLSYEQYF. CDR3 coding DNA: TGCAGTGCCCGACTAGCGGGACTCTCCTACGAGCAGTACTTC.

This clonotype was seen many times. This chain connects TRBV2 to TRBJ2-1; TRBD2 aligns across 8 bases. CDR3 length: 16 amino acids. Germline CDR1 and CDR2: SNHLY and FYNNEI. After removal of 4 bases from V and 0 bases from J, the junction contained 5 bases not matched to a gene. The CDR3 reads CASSVIAGFSYNEQFF. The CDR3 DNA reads TGTGCCAGCAGTGTTATAGCGGGATTCTCCTACAATGAGCAGTTCTTC.

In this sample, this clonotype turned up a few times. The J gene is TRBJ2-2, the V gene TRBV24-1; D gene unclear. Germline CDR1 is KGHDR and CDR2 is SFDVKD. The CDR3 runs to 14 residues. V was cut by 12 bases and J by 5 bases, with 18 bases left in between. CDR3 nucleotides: TGTGCCGCAGGCGCAACCAAAGGGACCGGGGAGCTGTTTTTT. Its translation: CAAGATKGTGELFF.

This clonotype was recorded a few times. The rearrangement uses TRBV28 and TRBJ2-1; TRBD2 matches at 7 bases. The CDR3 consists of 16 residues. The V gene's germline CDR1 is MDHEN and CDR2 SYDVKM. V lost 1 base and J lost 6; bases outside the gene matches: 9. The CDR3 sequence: CASSLFTRLAANEQFF. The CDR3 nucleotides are TGTGCCAGCAGTTTATTTACTCGGCTAGCGGCCAATGAGCAGTTCTTC.

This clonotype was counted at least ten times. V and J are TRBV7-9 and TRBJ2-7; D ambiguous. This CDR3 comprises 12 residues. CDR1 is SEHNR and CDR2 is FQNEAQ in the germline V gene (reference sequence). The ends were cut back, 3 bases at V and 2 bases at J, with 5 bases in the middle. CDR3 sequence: CASSFAAYEQYF. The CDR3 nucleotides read TGTGCCAGCAGCTTCGCCGCCTACGAGCAGTACTTC. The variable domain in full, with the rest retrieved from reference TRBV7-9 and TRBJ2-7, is DTGVSQNPRHKITKRGQNVTFRCDPISEHNRLYWYRQTLGQGPEFLTYFQNEAQLEKSRLLSDRFSAERPKGSFSTLEIQRTEQGDSAMYLCASSFAAYEQYFGPGTRLTVT.

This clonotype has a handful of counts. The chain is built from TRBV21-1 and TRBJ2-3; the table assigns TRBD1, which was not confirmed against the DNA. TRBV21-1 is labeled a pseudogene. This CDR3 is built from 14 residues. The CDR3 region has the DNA TGTGCCAGCAGCAAAAGGGAAGGGGAAGATACGCAGTATTTT. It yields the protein CASSKREGEDTQYF.

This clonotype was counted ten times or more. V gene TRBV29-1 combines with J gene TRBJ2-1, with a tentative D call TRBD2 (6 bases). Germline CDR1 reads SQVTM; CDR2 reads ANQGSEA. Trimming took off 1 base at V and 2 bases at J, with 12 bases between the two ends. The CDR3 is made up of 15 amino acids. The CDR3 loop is CSVEGWRDPYNEQFF. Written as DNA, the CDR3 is TGCAGCGTTGAAGGCTGGAGGGATCCCTACAATGAGCAGTTCTTC.

CDR3 sequence (DNA): TGTGCCAGCAGTTTCCCTTTGGTAGCGGGAGGGGGCAATGAGCAGTTCTTC. Protein product: CASSFPLVAGGGNEQFF. This chain links TRBV6-2 or TRBV6-3 with TRBJ2-1, with 11 bases aligning to TRBD2. The CDR3 runs 17 residues. Looked up from germline, CDR1 is MNHEY and CDR2 is SVGEGT. With V trimmed by 4 bases and J by 6 bases, 11 bases remained unmatched.

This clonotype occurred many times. CDR3 DNA: TGCAGCGTTGCCCGGACTAGCGGTTACGAGCAGTACTTC. Amino acids: CSVARTSGYEQYF. The V and J genes are TRBV29-1 and TRBJ2-7, with TRBD2 matching 10 bases. Germline V lookup: CDR1 SQVTM, CDR2 ANQGSEA. J was trimmed by 4 bases and V by 4 bases; bases with no gene match: 4. This CDR3 comprises 13 residues.